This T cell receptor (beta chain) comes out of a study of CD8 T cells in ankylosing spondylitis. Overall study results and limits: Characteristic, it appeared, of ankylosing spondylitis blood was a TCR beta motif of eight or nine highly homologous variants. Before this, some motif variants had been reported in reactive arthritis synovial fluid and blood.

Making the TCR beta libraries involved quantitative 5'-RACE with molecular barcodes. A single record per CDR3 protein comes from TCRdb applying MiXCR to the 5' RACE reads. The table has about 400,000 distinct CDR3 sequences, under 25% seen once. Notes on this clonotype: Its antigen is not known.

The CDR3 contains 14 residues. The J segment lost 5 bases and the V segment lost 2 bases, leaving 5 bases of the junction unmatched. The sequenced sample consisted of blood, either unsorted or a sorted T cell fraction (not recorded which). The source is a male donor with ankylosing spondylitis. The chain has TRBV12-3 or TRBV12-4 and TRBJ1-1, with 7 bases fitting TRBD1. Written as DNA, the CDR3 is TGTGCCAGCAGTTTACAGGGGGTGATGACTGAAGCTTTCTTT. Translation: CASSLQGVMTEAFF.